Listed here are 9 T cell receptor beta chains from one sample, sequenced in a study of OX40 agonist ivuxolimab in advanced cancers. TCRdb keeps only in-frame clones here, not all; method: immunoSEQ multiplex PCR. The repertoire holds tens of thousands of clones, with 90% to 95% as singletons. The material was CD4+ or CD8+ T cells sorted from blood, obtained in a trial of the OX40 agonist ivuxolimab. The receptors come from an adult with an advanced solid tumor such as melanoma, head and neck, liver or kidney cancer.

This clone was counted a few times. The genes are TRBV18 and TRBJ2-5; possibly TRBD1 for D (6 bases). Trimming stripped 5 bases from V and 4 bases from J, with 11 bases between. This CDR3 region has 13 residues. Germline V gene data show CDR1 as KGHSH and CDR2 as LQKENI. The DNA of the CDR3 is TGTGCCAGCTCAACAGGGTCATCAGAGACCCAGTACTTC. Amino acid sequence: CASSTGSSETQYF.

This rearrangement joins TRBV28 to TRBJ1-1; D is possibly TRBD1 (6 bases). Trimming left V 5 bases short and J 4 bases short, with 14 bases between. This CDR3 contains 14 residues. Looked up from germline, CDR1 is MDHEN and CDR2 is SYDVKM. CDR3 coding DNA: TGTGCCAGCAGTCCCTTACAGGGTACCACTGAAGCTTTCTTT. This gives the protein CASSPLQGTTEAFF.

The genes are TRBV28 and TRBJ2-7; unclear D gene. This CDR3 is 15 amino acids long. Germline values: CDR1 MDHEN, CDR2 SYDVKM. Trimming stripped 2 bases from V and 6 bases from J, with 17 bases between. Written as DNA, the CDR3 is TGTGCCAGCAGTTTAGAGAGAACAACCAGAAGCGAGCAGTACTTC. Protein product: CASSLERTTRSEQYF.

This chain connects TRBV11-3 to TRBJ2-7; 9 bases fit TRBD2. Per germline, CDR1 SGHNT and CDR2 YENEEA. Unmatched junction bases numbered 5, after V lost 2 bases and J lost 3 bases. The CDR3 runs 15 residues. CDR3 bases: TGTGCCAGCAGCTTATCTAGCGGGATGAACTACGAGCAGTACTTC. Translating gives CASSLSSGMNYEQYF.

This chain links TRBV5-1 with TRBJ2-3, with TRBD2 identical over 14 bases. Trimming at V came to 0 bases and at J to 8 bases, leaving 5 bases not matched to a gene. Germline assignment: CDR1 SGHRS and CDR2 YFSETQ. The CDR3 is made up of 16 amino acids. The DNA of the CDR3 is TGCGCCAGCAGCTTGGGGGGACTAGCGGGAGTGGGTACGCAGTATTTT. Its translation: CASSLGGLAGVGTQYF.

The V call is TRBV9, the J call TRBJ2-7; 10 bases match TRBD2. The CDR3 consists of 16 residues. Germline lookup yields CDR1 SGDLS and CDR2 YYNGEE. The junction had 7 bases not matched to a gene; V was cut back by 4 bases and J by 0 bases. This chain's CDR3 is CASSRGSSGGSYEQYF. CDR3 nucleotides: TGTGCCAGCAGCCGAGGGTCTAGCGGGGGCTCCTACGAGCAGTACTTC. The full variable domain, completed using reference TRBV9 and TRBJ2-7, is DSGVTQTPKHLITATGQRVTLRCSPRSGDLSVYWYQQSLDQGLQFLIQYYNGEERAKGNILERFSAQQFPDLHSELNLSSLELGDSALYFCASSRGSSGGSYEQYFGPGTRLTVT.

The CDR3: CASTWGSFEAFF. The CDR3 region has the DNA TGTGCCAGCACCTGGGGCAGTTTTGAAGCTTTCTTT. The chain joins TRBV6-1 to TRBJ1-1; weak D call: TRBD1 (5 bases). V was clipped by 7 bases and J by 7 bases, with 13 bases between them. The germline gives CDR1 MNHNS, CDR2 SASEGT. The CDR3 length is 12 residues.

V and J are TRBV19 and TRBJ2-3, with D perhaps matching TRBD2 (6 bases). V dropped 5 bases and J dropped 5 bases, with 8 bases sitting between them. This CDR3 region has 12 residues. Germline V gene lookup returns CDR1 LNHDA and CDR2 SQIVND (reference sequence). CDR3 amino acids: CASSGEVDTQYF. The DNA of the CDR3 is TGTGCCAGTAGTGGGGAGGTAGATACGCAGTATTTT. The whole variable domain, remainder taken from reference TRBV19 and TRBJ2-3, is DGGITQSPKYLFRKEGQNVTLSCEQNLNHDAMYWYRQDPGQGLRLIYYSQIVNDFQKGDIAEGYSVSREKKESFPLTVTSAQKNPTAFYLCASSGEVDTQYFGPGTRLTVL.

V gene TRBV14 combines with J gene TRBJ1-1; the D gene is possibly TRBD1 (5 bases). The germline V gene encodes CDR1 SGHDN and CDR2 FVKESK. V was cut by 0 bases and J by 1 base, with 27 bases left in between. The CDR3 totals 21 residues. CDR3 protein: CASSQDSGGRRSGVKNTEAFF. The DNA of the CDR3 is TGTGCCAGCAGCCAAGATTCGGGGGGTCGGCGTTCCGGAGTAAAGAACACTGAAGCTTTCTTT.